This record covers a single T cell receptor beta chain. Its matching antigen is unknown. The data derive from a study of T cell responses to AZD1222 COVID-19 vaccine. The study, taken as a whole, reports: Across spike, vaccine-associated CD4 TCRs were found, dominant at 160-218 and 743-854. The donors showed a predominance of white British ancestry and of females, with possible underestimation of clonal diversity.

V shed 6 bases and J shed 3 bases, with 15 bases lying between them. The CDR3 sequence is 14 residues long. Germline loops: CDR1 KGHSH, CDR2 LQKENI. Measured with immunoSEQ multiplex PCR; TCRdb has only the in-frame clones, and not every one. The sample yields 60,000 to 75,000 clones, around three quarters seen once. Sequences were derived from peripheral blood, sampled 28 days after the second AZD1222 dose. The chain combines TRBV18 with TRBJ2-7; the D gene could be TRBD1 or TRBD2 (6 bases each). This TCR came from an adult who received the AZD1222 COVID-19 vaccine. This chain's CDR3 is CASSPGGQSYEQYF. CDR3 bases: TGTGCCAGCTCTCCTGGGGGGCAGAGCTACGAGCAGTACTTC. The whole variable domain, filled in from reference TRBV18 and TRBJ2-7, reads NAGVMQNPRHLVRRRGQEARLRCSPMKGHSHVYWYRQLPEEGLKFMVYLQKENIIDESGMPKERFSAEFPKEGPSILRIQQVVRGDSAAYFCASSPGGQSYEQYFGPGTRLTVT.